This is a list of T cell receptor beta chains from one sample in a study of T cell repertoires in cytomegalovirus infection. Their cognate antigens are unknown. TCRdb recomputed calls from the reads with MiXCR, one row per CDR3 protein. The sample lists 110,000 or so distinct CDR3 sequences, 30% occurring once. The material was CD8+ T cells from cultured PBMCs, obtained from culture after CMV antigen stimulation. Every receptor here comes from a human donor in good health (CMV status not recorded). Some clones in this sample may be carry-over from other donors' samples. The CDR3 runs from the conserved cysteine through the conserved F or W. The D gene is left open where the match is weak. Clone sizes are given selectively: once, few, many, or a class where the clone is expanded.

-,TRBV27,TRBJ2-1,-,CASSLRARAGDEQFF,TGTGCCAGCAGTTTAAGGGCCAGAGCTGGGGATGAGCAGTTCTTC
-,TRBV18,TRBJ2-1,TRBD2,CASSPAGDFPSYNEQFF,TGTGCCAGCTCACCCGCGGGGGACTTCCCCTCCTACAATGAGCAGTTCTTC
-,TRBV7-3,TRBJ2-2,TRBD1,CASSGTGYTGELFF,TGTGCCAGCTCCGGGACAGGGTACACCGGGGAGCTGTTTTTT
-,TRBV7-3,TRBJ1-3,TRBD1,CASSSTDREGWTIYF,TGTGCCAGCAGCTCAACGGACAGGGAGGGTTGGACCATATATTTT
few,TRBV20-1,TRBJ2-1,-,CSARGLWNEQFF,TGCAGTGCTAGGGGTCTGTGGAATGAGCAGTTCTTC
-,TRBV6-5,TRBJ1-1,TRBD1,CASTHRGNTEAFF,TGTGCCAGCACCCACAGGGGGAACACTGAAGCTTTCTTT
-,TRBV4-3,TRBJ2-1,TRBD2,CASSQGGTSGVNEQFF,TGCGCCAGCAGCCAAGGCGGGACTAGCGGGGTTAATGAGCAGTTCTTC
many,TRBV27,TRBJ2-7,-,CASSPAGDGFYEQYF,TGTGCCAGCAGCCCAGCCGGGGACGGATTCTACGAGCAGTACTTC
-,TRBV10-3,TRBJ2-5,TRBD2,CAISRLAGSGETQYF,TGTGCCATCAGTCGACTAGCGGGGTCGGGAGAGACCCAGTACTTC
few,TRBV7-2,TRBJ2-3,TRBD2,CASSLHQTSGLLDTQYF,TGTGCCAGCAGCTTACACCAGACTAGCGGGTTATTAGATACGCAGTATTTT
few,TRBV7-8,TRBJ2-2,-,CASTLLRLQNTGELFF,TGTGCCAGCACCCTGCTCCGACTCCAGAACACCGGGGAGCTGTTTTTT
many,TRBV4-1,TRBJ1-1,-,CASSPGGYGEAFF,TGCGCCAGCAGCCCTGGGGGCTATGGTGAAGCTTTCTTT
few,TRBV7-9,TRBJ1-6,-,CASSDQGIFNSPLHF,TGTGCCAGCAGCGACCAAGGCATCTTTAATTCACCCCTCCACTTT
many,TRBV4-2,TRBJ2-7,-,CASSQGGGTEQYF,TGTGCCAGCAGCCAAGGAGGAGGGACCGAGCAGTACTTC
few,TRBV7-2,TRBJ2-3,-,CASSWSNPTDTQYF,TGTGCCAGCAGCTGGTCGAACCCTACAGATACGCAGTATTTT
many,TRBV7-2,TRBJ1-2,TRBD1,CASSPPDRGLDGYTF,TGTGCCAGCAGCCCCCCGGACAGGGGGCTGGATGGCTACACCTTC
few,TRBV2,TRBJ1-5,TRBD1,CASKPTGVYQPQHF,TGTGCCAGCAAACCCACAGGGGTCTATCAGCCCCAGCATTTT
-,TRBV10-3,TRBJ2-7,-,CAISERQGGPSYEQYF,TGTGCCATCAGTGAACGACAGGGAGGACCCTCCTACGAGCAGTACTTC
-,TRBV6-5,TRBJ1-1,TRBD1,CASSYFAGGGNTEAFF,TGTGCCAGCAGTTACTTCGCAGGGGGCGGGAACACTGAAGCTTTCTTT
-,TRBV7-9,TRBJ2-1,-,CASSVYNEQFF,TGTGCCAGCAGCGTCTACAATGAGCAGTTCTTC
few,TRBV5-6,TRBJ2-1,TRBD2,CASTGLAGNNEQFF,TGTGCCAGCACAGGACTAGCGGGGAACAATGAGCAGTTCTTC
-,TRBV7-6,TRBJ1-1,TRBD1,CASSPREGARNTEAFF,TGTGCCAGCAGCCCAAGGGAGGGGGCGCGGAACACTGAAGCTTTCTTT
-,TRBV5-5,TRBJ2-1,TRBD2,CASSWGLAGGNEQFF,TGTGCCAGCAGCTGGGGTTTAGCGGGGGGGAATGAGCAGTTCTTC
-,TRBV5-6,TRBJ1-6,-,CASSLAGATSNSPLHF,TGTGCCAGCAGCTTGGCCGGGGCGACCTCTAATTCACCCCTCCACTTT
few,TRBV7-9,TRBJ1-4,TRBD1,CASSPGTGEKLFF,TGTGCCAGCAGCCCCGGGACAGGGGAAAAACTGTTTTTT
few,TRBV19,TRBJ2-7,TRBD1,CASSIGQGSYEQYF,TGTGCCAGTAGTATTGGACAGGGGTCCTACGAGCAGTACTTC
few,TRBV12-3/TRBV12-4,TRBJ1-1,TRBD1,CASKEMRGLDTEAFF,TGTGCCAGCAAAGAAATGAGGGGGCTGGACACTGAAGCTTTCTTT
many,TRBV7-2,TRBJ2-7,-,CASSGIPGDSREQYF,TGTGCCAGCAGCGGCATCCCGGGGGACTCGAGGGAGCAGTACTTC
few,TRBV28,TRBJ2-7,-,CASSPGQNYEQYF,TGTGCCAGCAGCCCCGGACAGAACTACGAGCAGTACTTC
many,TRBV28,TRBJ2-1,TRBD1,CASSLGGQAMLQFF,TGTGCCAGCAGTTTGGGGGGACAGGCGATGTTACAGTTCTTC
few,TRBV7-9,TRBJ1-1,TRBD1,CASSSSGTGSTEAFF,TGTGCCAGCAGCTCCTCCGGGACAGGGTCCACTGAAGCTTTCTTT
many,TRBV3-1,TRBJ2-3,-,CASSQDPTRITDTQYF,TGTGCCAGCAGCCAAGACCCCACACGAATCACAGATACGCAGTATTTT
-,TRBV7-2,TRBJ2-3,-,CASTPIQASTDTQYF,TGTGCCAGCACCCCTATTCAGGCTAGCACAGATACGCAGTATTTT
many,TRBV4-1,TRBJ1-2,TRBD1,CASSQAGQGGGYTF,TGCGCCAGCAGCCAAGCCGGGCAGGGGGGTGGCTACACCTTC
many,TRBV7-2,TRBJ2-5,-,CASSLVGRGGETQYF,TGTGCCAGCAGCTTAGTAGGGCGAGGGGGAGAGACCCAGTACTTC
few,TRBV12-3/TRBV12-4,TRBJ1-2,-,CASSPNSAINYGYTF,TGTGCCAGCAGCCCTAACAGTGCGATTAACTATGGCTACACCTTC
few,TRBV7-6,TRBJ1-3,-,CASSLQAGTGNTIYF,TGTGCCAGCAGCTTACAGGCGGGGACTGGAAACACCATATATTTT
-,TRBV7-6,TRBJ1-1,TRBD1,CASSRQGPPFVNTEAFF,TGTGCCAGCAGCCGACAGGGGCCCCCCTTTGTGAACACTGAAGCTTTCTTT
-,TRBV28,TRBJ2-7,-,CASSFPSLAVYEQYF,TGTGCCAGCAGTTTCCCTTCTTTGGCGGTCTACGAGCAGTACTTC
-,TRBV5-6,TRBJ1-2,-,CASSSETDPYGYTF,TGTGCCAGCAGTTCAGAGACAGACCCCTATGGCTACACCTTC
once,TRBV20-1,TRBJ2-7,-,CSATEGRMGPPTYEQYF,TGCAGTGCTACCGAGGGGCGCATGGGGCCCCCAACCTACGAGCAGTACTTC
-,TRBV14,TRBJ2-7,-,CASSPLGVPAYEQYF,TGTGCCAGCAGCCCTTTGGGGGTCCCCGCCTACGAGCAGTACTTC
many,TRBV28,TRBJ1-4,-,CASSLGGNEKLFF,TGTGCCAGCAGTTTGGGTGGAAATGAAAAACTGTTTTTT
few,TRBV6-5,TRBJ2-6,-,CASSYSVSGANVLTF,TGTGCCAGCAGTTACTCGGTGTCTGGGGCCAACGTCCTGACTTTC
-,TRBV20-1,TRBJ2-1,-,CSAPDISYNEQFF,TGCAGTGCTCCCGACATATCGTACAATGAGCAGTTCTTC
few,TRBV6-5,TRBJ1-2,-,CASSYSGQGEGYTF,TGTGCCAGCAGTTACTCCGGTCAGGGAGAAGGCTACACCTTC
-,TRBV7-8,TRBJ2-2,-,CASSLVARPGELFF,TGTGCCAGCAGCTTAGTGGCCCGGCCCGGGGAGCTGTTTTTT